These 19 T cell receptor beta chains were all obtained from the same sample, sequenced in a study of T cells in Graves' hyperthyroidism and ophthalmopathy (dated by TCRdb to the late 2010s). Libraries were made using multiplex PCR. Sequencer: Illumina HiSeq 2000. The TCR beta CDR3 regions were amplified from the RNA transcripts. A first-round RT-PCR of the TCR CDR3 used the HTBI primer set with the Qiagen OneStep RT-PCR kit. TCRdb reprocessed the public reads (quality trimming at Q25 with fastp, clone calling with MiXCR) and kept in-frame beta chains. Each CDR3 protein gets just one entry, which takes the most common genes and DNA from the rows behind it. The sample table contains some 620,000 distinct CDR3 sequences; only one count was recorded for around 15% of them. Clones ranked in the top ten supply over 3.5% of the sample. Specimen: blood. These receptors were collected from a woman in her 30s with Graves' hyperthyroidism.

This chain links TRBV20-1 with TRBJ1-2, with D possibly TRBD1 on 5 matching bases. CDR3 length: 13 residues. Germline lookup yields CDR1 DFQATT and CDR2 SNEGSKA (reference sequence). Trimming shortened V by 3 bases and J by 7 bases, and 15 bases separated the two germline ends. The CDR3 sequence: CSASDRGPFGYTF. In DNA form, the CDR3 reads TGCAGTGCTAGTGATAGGGGCCCTTTTGGCTACACCTTC.

The chain carries TRBV29-1 and TRBJ1-3; no firm D call. From germline, CDR1 is SQVTM and CDR2 ANQGSEA. Trimming cost V 7 bases and J 0 bases, with 13 bases left between them. CDR3 size: 14 residues. The CDR3 here is CSATDRNSGNTIYF. CDR3 in DNA: TGCAGCGCTACGGACCGAAACTCTGGAAACACCATATATTTT.

Ten or more counts support this clonotype. The CDR3 nucleotides are TGTGCCAGCCGGGACGGATTCATGAACACTGAAGCTTTCTTT. Amino acids: CASRDGFMNTEAFF. The chain uses TRBV2 and TRBJ1-1; D possibly corresponds to TRBD1 (5 bases). CDR1 is SNHLY and CDR2 is FYNNEI in the germline V gene. V lost 8 bases and J lost 0, with 13 bases in between. There are 14 residues in the CDR3.

This clonotype appeared many times. The chain couples TRBV12-3 or TRBV12-4 to TRBJ1-5; no firm D call. Trimming took off 2 bases at V and 0 bases at J, with 8 bases between the two ends. CDR3 length equals 15 residues. CDR3 sequence reads: CASSLYDNSNQPQHF. The CDR3 DNA reads TGTGCCAGCAGTTTATACGACAATAGCAATCAGCCCCAGCATTTT.

The CDR3 here is CASRGSGTGTSGLLTDTQYF. CDR3 DNA: TGTGCCAGCAGGGGATCCGGGACAGGGACTAGCGGGCTACTCACAGATACGCAGTATTTT. The J gene is TRBJ2-3, the V gene TRBV2; 12 nucleotides line up with TRBD2. This CDR3 is built from 20 residues. J was trimmed by 2 bases and V by 6 bases; bases with no gene match: 18. Looked up from germline, CDR1 is SNHLY and CDR2 is FYNNEI.

This chain joins TRBV15 and TRBJ1-4; D is unclear. The CDR3 length is 15 residues. V gave up 2 bases and J gave up 0 bases, with 7 bases separating them. Germline CDR1 is LNHNV and CDR2 is YYDKDF (reference sequence). CDR3 amino acids: CATSRTVATNEKLFF. In nucleotides, the CDR3 is TGTGCCACCAGCAGAACAGTTGCAACTAATGAAAAACTGTTTTTT.

This clonotype has just a few counts. This chain uses TRBV18 with TRBJ2-4, with TRBD2 matching 10 bases. V gave up 2 bases and J gave up 11 bases; unmatched junction bases: 6. From germline, CDR1 is KGHSH and CDR2 LQKENI. CDR3 length: 14 residues. The CDR3 DNA sequence: TGTGCCAGCTCACCAAGAAAGCGGGAGGGGGTTCAGTACTTC. Encoded protein: CASSPRKREGVQYF.

A remark on this clonotype: Given a much more abundant clone one base away, this may be a read error. J is TRBJ2-1 and V is TRBV30; 9 positions agree with TRBD2. The CDR3 contains 15 residues. J was trimmed by 11 bases and V by 3 bases; bases with no gene match: 14. The germline gives CDR1 GTSNPN, CDR2 SVGIG (reference sequence). CDR3 in amino acids: CAWSPLGGRATKQFF. The DNA of the CDR3 is TGTGCCTGGAGCCCCCTTGGCGGGAGGGCCACTAAGCAGTTCTTC.

Concerning this clonotype: It may be a read error: a sequence one base away is much more abundant. The V and J genes are TRBV7-2 and TRBJ2-7, with unresolved D. CDR1 is SGHTA and CDR2 is FQGNSA in the germline V gene. The CDR3 length is 14 residues. Here the CDR3 reads CASSFSGVAYKQYF. The DNA for the CDR3 is TGTGCCAGCAGCTTTTCAGGAGTGGCCTACAAGCAGTACTTC.

This clonotype appeared a few times. The chain is built from TRBV18 and TRBJ2-7, with 14 positions matching TRBD2. The CDR3 covers 15 residues. Germline-derived CDR1 and CDR2 are KGHSH and LQKENI. The ends lost 3 bases at V and 7 bases at J; junction bases unmatched: 5. The CDR3 loop is CASSPLGLAGEEQYF. CDR3 bases: TGTGCCAGCTCACCCCTGGGACTAGCGGGAGAAGAGCAGTACTTC.

This clonotype came up a few times. The V call is TRBV6-2 or TRBV6-3, the J call TRBJ2-3; 8 nucleotides agree with TRBD2. The CDR3 sequence is 16 residues long. V was clipped by 5 bases and J by 6 bases; unmatched bases: 13. The germline V gene has CDR1 MNHEY and CDR2 SVGEGT. CDR3 sequence: CASSPPAGEGTDTQYF. The CDR3 nucleotides read TGTGCCAGCAGTCCCCCAGCGGGAGAGGGGACGGATACGCAGTATTTT.

The gene calls are TRBV24-1 and TRBJ2-5, with 12 bases fitting TRBD1. Per the germline V gene, CDR1 is KGHDR and CDR2 is SFDVKD. The V segment lost 3 bases and the J segment 1 base; nucleotides outside the gene matches: 14. CDR3 length equals 20 residues. Here the CDR3 reads CATSDHTGTGGAASQETQYF. Here the CDR3 DNA reads TGTGCCACCAGTGATCATACCGGGACAGGGGGCGCAGCAAGCCAAGAGACCCAGTACTTC.

This clonotype was seen ten or more times. V is TRBV11-2 and J is TRBJ2-1; D gene unclear. V was trimmed by 1 base and J by 6 bases, leaving 7 bases between them. CDR3 length: 13 amino acids. Germline CDR1 and CDR2: SGHAT and FQNNGV. The CDR3 reads CASSLAERNEQFF. CDR3 coding DNA: TGTGCCAGCAGCTTAGCTGAGCGCAATGAGCAGTTCTTC. Filled out from reference TRBV11-2 and TRBJ2-1, the complete variable domain reads EAGVAQSPRYKIIEKRQSVAFWCNPISGHATLYWYQQILGQGPKLLIQFQNNGVVDDSQLPKDRFSAERLKGVDSTLKIQPAKLEDSAVYLCASSLAERNEQFFGPGTRLTVL.

In the case of this clonotype: Being one base from a much bigger clone, this may be a read error. The chain joins TRBV20-1 to TRBJ2-7; a possible D gene is TRBD2 (5 bases). In germline, CDR1 is DFQATT, CDR2 SNEGSKA (reference sequence). CDR3 length: 12 residues. CDR3 amino acids: CSGALDSYEQYF. CDR3 nucleotides: TGCAGCGGAGCTTTGGACTCTTACGAGCAGTACTTC.

The gene calls are TRBV19 and TRBJ2-1; 8 nucleotides line up with TRBD2. With V trimmed by 3 bases and J by 2 bases, 6 bases remained unmatched. In germline, CDR1 is LNHDA, CDR2 SQIVND (reference sequence). This CDR3 has 16 amino acids. Written as DNA, the CDR3 is TGTGCCAGTAGTATGAGGGTTAGCGGGACCTACAATGAGCAGTTCTTC. Protein: CASSMRVSGTYNEQFF.

This clonotype was picked up many times. The CDR3 nucleotides read TGTGCCAGCAGTGAACGGAGTCCCGTATACGAGCAGTACTTC. This gives the protein CASSERSPVYEQYF. The gene calls are TRBV2 and TRBJ2-7; D not certain. The CDR3 runs to 14 residues. Germline lookup yields CDR1 SNHLY and CDR2 FYNNEI. The V and J ends lost 2 bases and 4 bases respectively, with 12 bases between them.

The rearrangement uses TRBV13 and TRBJ2-1; tentatively, D is TRBD1 (5 bases). The ends were cut back, 2 bases at V and 12 bases at J, with 20 bases in the middle. This CDR3 contains 15 residues. The germline V gene has CDR1 PRHDT and CDR2 FYEKMQ (reference sequence). CDR3 DNA: TGTGCCAGCAGCTTATATGTGACTGCAGGTAGGGGGCAGTTCTTC. It translates to CASSLYVTAGRGQFF.

This CDR3 is CASSEYIAGVSYNEQFF. The DNA for the CDR3 is TGTGCCAGCAGTGAGTATATAGCGGGAGTTTCCTACAATGAGCAGTTCTTC. The chain employs TRBV6-1 and TRBJ2-1; 9 nucleotides match TRBD2. Looked up from germline, CDR1 is MNHNS and CDR2 is SASEGT. This CDR3 comprises 17 residues. The V and J ends lost 3 bases and 1 base, in that order; junction bases with no gene match: 7.

This clonotype was counted at least ten times. The genes are TRBV28 and TRBJ2-7; possibly TRBD2 for D (7 bases). V lost 3 bases and J 3 bases, leaving 9 bases between the germline ends. CDR1 MDHEN and CDR2 SYDVKM come from the germline V gene. The CDR3 extends over 13 amino acids. The CDR3 loop reads CASSFRGGYEQYF. In nucleotides, the CDR3 is TGTGCCAGCAGTTTTAGGGGGGGCTACGAGCAGTACTTC.